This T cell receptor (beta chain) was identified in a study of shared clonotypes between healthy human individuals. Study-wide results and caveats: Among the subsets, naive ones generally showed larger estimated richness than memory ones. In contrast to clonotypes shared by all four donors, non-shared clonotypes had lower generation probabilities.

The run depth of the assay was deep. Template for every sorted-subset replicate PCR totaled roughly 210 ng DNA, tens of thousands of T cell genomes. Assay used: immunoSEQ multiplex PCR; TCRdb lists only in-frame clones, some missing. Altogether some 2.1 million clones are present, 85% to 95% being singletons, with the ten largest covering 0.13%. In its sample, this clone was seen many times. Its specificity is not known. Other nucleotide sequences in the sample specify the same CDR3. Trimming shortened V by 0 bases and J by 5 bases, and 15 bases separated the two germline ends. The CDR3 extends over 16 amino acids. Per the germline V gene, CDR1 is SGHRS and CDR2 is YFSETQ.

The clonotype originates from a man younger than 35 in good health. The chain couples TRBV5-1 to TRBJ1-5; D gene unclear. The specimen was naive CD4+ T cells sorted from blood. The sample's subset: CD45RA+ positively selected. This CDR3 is CASSLDAPPVYQPQHF. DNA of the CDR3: TGCGCCAGCAGCTTGGATGCGCCCCCGGTCTATCAGCCCCAGCATTTT.